Listed below are T cell receptor beta chains from one sample, sequenced in a study of cytomegalovirus exposure and HLA in healthy donors. The assay was immunoSEQ multiplex PCR, and TCRdb's table has in-frame clones only and misses some. The table shows more than 150,000 clones, with over 65% occurring only once. Sequencing was done on a sample of PBMCs. These receptors originate from a man between 18 and 35 years old in good health and CMV-seronegative. Each CDR3 is given with its conserved first and last residue.

j_call v_call cdr3_aa
TRBJ2-1 TRBV5-1 CASSLVQGRHWNEQFF
TRBJ1-1 TRBV28 CASSLFIRNRYAEAFF
TRBJ1-1 TRBV7-2 CASSIRTGVTTEAFF
TRBJ1-4 TRBV4-2 CASSQEGEKLNEKLFF
TRBJ2-1 TRBV11-3 CASSPNAGMGNNEQFF
TRBJ2-5 TRBV12-5 CASGTGTSFGTQYF
TRBJ1-2 TRBV28 CASSLARTGYGYTF
TRBJ1-2 TRBV5-6 CASSLEDSGYGYTF
TRBJ1-5 TRBV9 CASSVGAGNQPQHF
TRBJ1-5 TRBV19 CASSMGHNSNQPQHF
TRBJ2-5 TRBV25-1 CASSVGLAGVAGQTQYF
TRBJ1-1 TRBV2 CATRREWNTEAFF
TRBJ2-2 TRBV5-6 CASSFVGGAAGTGELFF
TRBJ1-2 TRBV4-2 CASSQEQTTYTF
TRBJ1-2 TRBV9 CASSTWTGDGGYTF
TRBJ2-7 TRBV15 CATSRDSRYEQYF
TRBJ1-2 TRBV7-3 CASSFRQDYGYTF
TRBJ1-1 TRBV7-3 CASSLQGAGNTEAFF
TRBJ2-1 TRBV7-3 CASSSYSGSRYNEQFF
TRBJ2-2 TRBV2 CASSEDAPQLTGELFF
TRBJ1-2 TRBV19 CASRTGNRYGGYTF
TRBJ2-2 TRBV7-9 CASTPPGGGDTGELFF
TRBJ1-1 TRBV28 CASWDSDRNTEAFF
TRBJ1-1 TRBV6-4 CASSVRQPAFF
TRBJ2-7 TRBV29-1 CSVERQGAREREQYF
TRBJ2-2 TRBV28 CASRFQGNTGELFF
TRBJ2-7 TRBV5-4 CASSQPGVDSYEQYF
TRBJ2-3 TRBV4-1 CASSPRFSGVVDTQYF
TRBJ1-2 TRBV5-1 CASSLETPDRGSGYTF
TRBJ1-2 TRBV6-5 CASRTRENYGYTF
TRBJ2-7 TRBV5-1 CASSFNRGAYEQYF
TRBJ2-7 TRBV10-3 CAISESSPEQYF
TRBJ2-7 TRBV20-1 CSANARREQYF
TRBJ2-1 TRBV30 CAWSLTRDKRDEQFF
NA TRBV6-5 CASSWRLAYEQYF
TRBJ1-5 TRBV7-9 CASSLGGAGSRYNQPQHF
TRBJ1-5 TRBV27 CASSPRTGYHQPQHF
TRBJ2-2 TRBV11-1 CASSLIGGGAYTGELFF
TRBJ1-2 TRBV5-1 CASSPPDRANYGYTF
TRBJ1-4 TRBV19 CASSIEARREKLFF
TRBJ2-7 TRBV5-1 CASSLAPSGEQYF
TRBJ2-3 TRBV27 CASSLRDRATDTQYF
TRBJ2-2 TRBV19 CATGTGRNSGELFF
TRBJ2-5 TRBV5-1 CASSLTLAGIETQYF
TRBJ1-2 TRBV6-5 CASSYEDREDYGYTF
TRBJ2-1 TRBV9 CASSADRGEQFF
TRBJ2-4 TRBV4-1 CASSQETSGAKNIQYF
TRBJ1-1 TRBV14 CASSPAHRGRPANTEAFF
TRBJ1-2 TRBV7-9 CASSLTGLYGYTF
TRBJ1-1 TRBV29-1 CSVEPLRGNTEAFF